This passage covers 4 T cell receptor beta chains from one sample sequenced in a study of blood T cell repertoires in COVID-19. Only in-frame clones appear in the TCRdb table, and some are missing; sequencing was by immunoSEQ multiplex PCR. The sample carries 150,000 to 200,000 clones, 70% to 90% recorded once. Sequencing was done on a sample of peripheral blood. The receptors come from a man aged 70 or older with active or convalescent COVID-19.

The chain recombines TRBV6-2 or TRBV6-3 with TRBJ2-3; 12 nucleotides line up with TRBD2. In germline, CDR1 is MNHEY, CDR2 SVGEGT. There are 17 residues in the CDR3. V was pared by 2 bases and J by 2 bases, with 5 bases of the junction left unmatched. DNA for the CDR3: TGTGCCAGCAGTTACCCCGGACTAGCGGGGTCCACAGATACGCAGTATTTT. It specifies CASSYPGLAGSTDTQYF.

The chain carries TRBV6-1 and TRBJ2-5; D is undetermined. The CDR3 is 16 amino acids. Germline loops: CDR1 MNHNS, CDR2 SASEGT. Trimming took 3 bases from V and 2 from J, leaving 16 bases between them. CDR3 DNA sequence: TGTGCCAGCAGTGAGTACGGAGCCCCGGATCAAGAGACCCAGTACTTC. It is translated as CASSEYGAPDQETQYF.

This clone has more than one count but fewer than ten. V and J are TRBV2 and TRBJ1-2, with TRBD1 matching 9 bases. Germline lookup yields CDR1 SNHLY and CDR2 FYNNEI. V lost 5 bases to trimming and J lost 2 bases; unmatched junction nucleotides: 6. The CDR3 is made up of 15 amino acids. CDR3 nucleotides: TGTGCCAGCAGTAAAGGGACAGGGCGCAACTATGGCTACACCTTC. Translating gives CASSKGTGRNYGYTF.

The genes are TRBV6-5 and TRBJ1-2, with a weak D call TRBD1 (6 bases). V gave up 6 bases and J gave up 8 bases, with 22 bases separating them. The CDR3 has 15 residues. CDR1 MNHEY and CDR2 SVGAGI come from the germline V gene. The DNA for the CDR3 is TGTGCCAGCAGGATACCGGGACAATCAAAGGGGGGCTACACCTTC. It translates to CASRIPGQSKGGYTF.